Listed below are T cell receptor beta chains from one sample, sequenced in a study of blood T cell repertoires in COVID-19. The protocol was immunoSEQ multiplex PCR, while the TCRdb copy is restricted to in-frame clones and leaves out a portion. In the table there are under 100,000 clones, about 85% of which are singletons. The source material was peripheral blood. Source of these receptors: a woman in her seventies with acute or convalescent COVID-19. CDR3s include the opening cysteine and the closing phenylalanine or tryptophan. Fields, in order: J gene, CDR3 length, clone size, D gene, V gene, CDR3 protein, CDR3 DNA. A D gene is named only where the DNA matches it firmly. The listing skips clone size in some rows; elsewhere it reads once, few, many or a size class.

j_gene: TRBJ2-2
len: 15
abundance: .
d_gene: .
v_gene: TRBV18
CDR3aa: CASSRGPGNTGELFF
CDR3nt: TGTGCCAGCTCACGCGGGCCAGGGAACACCGGGGAGCTGTTTTTT

j_gene: TRBJ1-2
len: 15
abundance: .
d_gene: TRBD1
v_gene: TRBV27
CDR3aa: CASSPRQGAIYGYTF
CDR3nt: TGTGCCAGCAGTCCACGACAGGGGGCGATTTACGGCTACACCTTC

j_gene: TRBJ2-5
len: 15
abundance: .
d_gene: .
v_gene: TRBV19
CDR3aa: CASSPITAGEETQYF
CDR3nt: TGTGCCAGTAGTCCCATCACGGCAGGGGAAGAGACCCAGTACTTC

j_gene: TRBJ2-6
len: 18
abundance: .
d_gene: TRBD1
v_gene: TRBV9
CDR3aa: CASSLGQAPNSGANVLTF
CDR3nt: TGTGCCAGCAGCCTCGGACAGGCCCCGAATTCTGGGGCCAACGTCCTGACTTTC

j_gene: TRBJ2-3
len: 16
abundance: .
d_gene: .
v_gene: TRBV9
CDR3aa: CASSSGGSSITDTQYF
CDR3nt: TGTGCCAGCAGCTCCGGAGGCTCCAGCATCACAGATACGCAGTATTTT

j_gene: TRBJ1-2
len: 14
abundance: .
d_gene: .
v_gene: TRBV2
CDR3aa: CASRDRASGYGYTF
CDR3nt: TGTGCCAGCAGGGATCGCGCCTCGGGCTATGGCTACACCTTC

j_gene: TRBJ1-2
len: 11
abundance: few
d_gene: TRBD1
v_gene: TRBV5-4
CDR3aa: CASGQGYGYTF
CDR3nt: TGTGCCAGCGGACAGGGGTATGGCTACACCTTC

j_gene: TRBJ1-1
len: 17
abundance: .
d_gene: .
v_gene: TRBV5-6
CDR3aa: CASSLARQIPMNTEAFF
CDR3nt: TGTGCCAGCAGCTTGGCCCGACAGATACCGATGAACACTGAAGCTTTCTTT

j_gene: TRBJ2-1
len: 15
abundance: once
d_gene: .
v_gene: TRBV5-1
CDR3aa: CASSATNRQLGEQFF
CDR3nt: TGCGCCAGCAGCGCGACGAACCGGCAACTCGGGGAGCAGTTCTTC

j_gene: TRBJ2-7
len: 12
abundance: .
d_gene: .
v_gene: TRBV19
CDR3aa: CASGWGADEQYF
CDR3nt: TGTGCCAGTGGCTGGGGAGCGGACGAGCAGTACTTC

j_gene: TRBJ1-1
len: 13
abundance: .
d_gene: TRBD1
v_gene: TRBV10-1
CDR3aa: CASRLDRVTEAFF
CDR3nt: TGCGCCAGCAGATTGGACAGGGTCACTGAAGCTTTCTTT

j_gene: TRBJ2-2
len: 14
abundance: .
d_gene: TRBD1
v_gene: TRBV7-2
CDR3aa: CASIRDRGTGELFF
CDR3nt: TGTGCCAGCATCCGGGACAGGGGCACCGGGGAGCTGTTTTTT

j_gene: TRBJ1-1
len: 15
abundance: .
d_gene: .
v_gene: TRBV5-1
CDR3aa: CASSLSWAGDTEAFF
CDR3nt: TGCGCCAGCAGCTTGTCGTGGGCAGGTGACACTGAAGCTTTCTTT

j_gene: TRBJ1-5
len: 15
abundance: once
d_gene: .
v_gene: TRBV6-6
CDR3aa: CASSYSILDLSPQHF
CDR3nt: TGTGCCAGCAGTTACTCGATCCTAGATTTATCGCCCCAGCATTTT

j_gene: TRBJ2-3
len: 15
abundance: .
d_gene: TRBD1
v_gene: TRBV29-1
CDR3aa: CSVFKQGAVTDTQYF
CDR3nt: TGCAGCGTTTTTAAACAGGGGGCGGTGACAGATACGCAGTATTTT

j_gene: TRBJ2-7
len: 13
abundance: .
d_gene: TRBD2
v_gene: TRBV30
CDR3aa: CAWSERGAYEQYF
CDR3nt: TGTGCCTGGAGCGAACGGGGGGCCTACGAGCAGTACTTC

j_gene: TRBJ1-2
len: 14
abundance: once
d_gene: TRBD1
v_gene: TRBV10-2
CDR3aa: CASNKEGAGDGYTF
CDR3nt: TGCGCCAGCAACAAAGAGGGGGCGGGTGATGGCTACACCTTC

j_gene: TRBJ2-7
len: 14
abundance: .
d_gene: .
v_gene: TRBV2
CDR3aa: CASSDPRGDNEQYF
CDR3nt: TGTGCCAGCAGTGACCCACGGGGAGACAACGAGCAGTACTTC

j_gene: TRBJ2-1
len: 13
abundance: .
d_gene: .
v_gene: TRBV4-2
CDR3aa: CASSQGLPSEQFF
CDR3nt: TGTGCCAGCAGCCAGGGACTCCCCAGTGAGCAGTTCTTC

j_gene: TRBJ1-5
len: 16
abundance: .
d_gene: .
v_gene: TRBV28
CDR3aa: CASSFMGGGSGQPQHF
CDR3nt: TGTGCCAGCAGTTTTATGGGGGGCGGGAGTGGACAGCCCCAGCATTTT

j_gene: TRBJ2-5
len: 15
abundance: .
d_gene: .
v_gene: TRBV5-6
CDR3aa: CASSPGQGRQETQYF
CDR3nt: TGTGCCAGCAGCCCCGGGCAGGGGCGTCAAGAGACCCAGTACTTC

j_gene: TRBJ1-1
len: 16
abundance: .
d_gene: .
v_gene: TRBV2
CDR3aa: CASSEPTPSRYTEAFF
CDR3nt: TGTGCCAGCAGTGAGCCGACTCCATCGAGATACACTGAAGCTTTCTTT

j_gene: TRBJ2-1
len: 16
abundance: .
d_gene: .
v_gene: TRBV4-2
CDR3aa: CASSQAFGGGSNEQFF
CDR3nt: TGTGCCAGCAGCCAAGCCTTCGGCGGGGGCTCCAATGAGCAGTTCTTC

j_gene: TRBJ1-2
len: 15
abundance: .
d_gene: TRBD1
v_gene: TRBV18
CDR3aa: CASSPGTGADYGYTF
CDR3nt: TGTGCCAGCTCACCAGGGACAGGGGCGGACTATGGCTACACCTTC

j_gene: TRBJ2-3
len: 15
abundance: .
d_gene: TRBD2
v_gene: TRBV10-3
CDR3aa: CAIGSGPGGTDTQYF
CDR3nt: TGTGCCATCGGTAGCGGGCCGGGGGGCACAGATACGCAGTATTTT

j_gene: TRBJ1-3
len: 14
abundance: .
d_gene: .
v_gene: TRBV6-5
CDR3aa: CASNQGSWGNTIYF
CDR3nt: TGTGCCAGCAATCAGGGATCGTGGGGAAACACCATATATTTT

j_gene: TRBJ1-4
len: 13
abundance: .
d_gene: .
v_gene: TRBV19
CDR3aa: CASSDRPNEKLFF
CDR3nt: TGTGCCAGTAGTGACAGGCCTAATGAAAAACTGTTTTTT

j_gene: TRBJ1-4
len: 14
abundance: .
d_gene: .
v_gene: TRBV5-5
CDR3aa: CASSLDRFEEKLFF
CDR3nt: TGTGCCAGCAGCTTGGACAGGTTCGAAGAAAAACTGTTTTTT

j_gene: TRBJ1-5
len: 13
abundance: once
d_gene: .
v_gene: TRBV6-6
CDR3aa: CASSLNSNQPQHF
CDR3nt: TGTGCCAGCAGCCTAAATAGCAATCAGCCCCAGCATTTT

j_gene: TRBJ2-5
len: 18
abundance: .
d_gene: .
v_gene: TRBV20-1
CDR3aa: CSASIKFGDGGFVGTQYF
CDR3nt: TGCAGTGCTAGTATAAAGTTTGGGGACGGGGGTTTCGTAGGGACCCAGTACTTC

j_gene: TRBJ2-2
len: 22
abundance: few
d_gene: .
v_gene: TRBV5-1
CDR3aa: CASSLWLQEDLHYGLNTGELFF
CDR3nt: TGCGCCAGCAGCTTATGGTTACAGGAAGACTTGCATTATGGATTGAACACCGGGGAGCTGTTTTTT

j_gene: TRBJ1-5
len: 14
abundance: .
d_gene: .
v_gene: TRBV19
CDR3aa: CASRAVYSNQPQHF
CDR3nt: TGTGCCAGTAGGGCAGTTTATAGCAATCAGCCCCAGCATTTT

j_gene: TRBJ2-3
len: 18
abundance: once
d_gene: TRBD2
v_gene: TRBV9
CDR3aa: CASSAIATSGGITDTQYF
CDR3nt: TGTGCCAGCAGCGCAATCGCGACTAGCGGGGGAATCACAGATACGCAGTATTTT

j_gene: TRBJ2-3
len: 17
abundance: .
d_gene: TRBD2
v_gene: TRBV7-2
CDR3aa: CASSKGLAGGRTDTQYF
CDR3nt: TGTGCCAGCAGCAAAGGACTAGCGGGGGGGCGAACAGATACGCAGTATTTT

j_gene: TRBJ1-6
len: 14
abundance: .
d_gene: .
v_gene: TRBV27
CDR3aa: CASSPSGTLNPLHF
CDR3nt: TGTGCCAGCAGTCCCTCCGGGACACTGAATCCCCTCCACTTT

j_gene: TRBJ2-7
len: 12
abundance: .
d_gene: .
v_gene: TRBV3-1/TRBV3-2
CDR3aa: CASSQVNYEQYF
CDR3nt: TGTGCCAGCAGCCAAGTCAACTACGAGCAGTACTTC

j_gene: TRBJ2-1
len: 16
abundance: .
d_gene: TRBD2
v_gene: TRBV5-1
CDR3aa: CASSITTSGGHNEQFF
CDR3nt: TGCGCCAGCAGCATTACGACTAGCGGGGGCCACAATGAGCAGTTCTTC

j_gene: TRBJ1-2
len: 17
abundance: .
d_gene: TRBD1
v_gene: TRBV5-6
CDR3aa: CASSTGTGILDNYGYTF
CDR3nt: TGTGCCAGCAGCACCGGGACAGGTATCCTTGATAACTATGGCTACACCTTC

j_gene: TRBJ1-5
len: 13
abundance: .
d_gene: .
v_gene: TRBV3-1/TRBV3-2
CDR3aa: CASSQGRGQPQHF
CDR3nt: TGTGCCAGCAGCCAAGGACGGGGTCAGCCCCAGCATTTT